A selection of T cell receptor beta chains follows, all from one sample in a study of TIL therapy for anti-PD-1-resistant metastatic lung cancer. Clones were read by immunoSEQ multiplex PCR, and TCRdb kept only the in-frame ones, dropping some. This table holds more than 9,000 clones, less than 75% found once. This material consisted of tumor tissue, taken at baseline. All receptors derive from a person between 25 and 80 years old with non-small cell lung cancer. CDR3s include the opening cysteine and the closing phenylalanine or tryptophan. The order of the fields is CDR3 protein, CDR3 DNA, V gene, D gene, J gene, clone size. A D gene is named only where the DNA matches it firmly. The size entry is marked missing in some rows and otherwise reads once, few, many or a size class.

CDR3 protein: CSARGGNTIYF; CDR3 DNA: TGCAGTGCTAGAGGGGGAAACACCATATATTTT; V gene: TRBV20-1; D gene: -; J gene: TRBJ1-3; clone size: -
CDR3 protein: CASSQVRTGGAFF; CDR3 DNA: TGTGCCAGCAGCCAAGTGAGGACAGGGGGGGCTTTCTTT; V gene: TRBV14; D gene: TRBD1; J gene: TRBJ1-1; clone size: -
CDR3 protein: CASSLGGKSEQYF; CDR3 DNA: TGTGCCAGCAGCTTGGGGGGCAAGAGCGAGCAGTACTTC; V gene: TRBV11-1; D gene: -; J gene: TRBJ2-7; clone size: -
CDR3 protein: CASRGETDNQPQHF; CDR3 DNA: TGTGCCAGCAGGGGGGAGACAGATAATCAGCCCCAGCATTTT; V gene: TRBV6-5; D gene: -; J gene: TRBJ1-5; clone size: few
CDR3 protein: CASSVGVVWDSLYNEQFF; CDR3 DNA: TGTGCCAGCAGCGTAGGAGTGGTGTGGGACTCCTTATACAATGAGCAGTTCTTC; V gene: TRBV9; D gene: -; J gene: TRBJ2-1; clone size: -
CDR3 protein: CASSPRPVDTQYF; CDR3 DNA: TGTGCCAGCAGCCCCAGACCTGTAGATACGCAGTATTTT; V gene: TRBV9; D gene: -; J gene: TRBJ2-3; clone size: medium-sized
CDR3 protein: CASSLGTNMNTEAFF; CDR3 DNA: TGTGCCAGCAGCTTAGGTACGAACATGAACACTGAAGCTTTCTTT; V gene: TRBV7-2; D gene: -; J gene: TRBJ1-1; clone size: -
CDR3 protein: CASEVIHGTGELFF; CDR3 DNA: TGTGCCAGCGAAGTCATCCATGGTACCGGGGAGCTGTTTTTT; V gene: TRBV6-4; D gene: -; J gene: TRBJ2-2; clone size: medium-sized
CDR3 protein: CASSLATTYEQYF; CDR3 DNA: TGTGCCAGCAGCTTGGCCACTACCTACGAGCAGTACTTC; V gene: TRBV5-5; D gene: -; J gene: TRBJ2-7; clone size: -
CDR3 protein: CASTQRRVQETQYF; CDR3 DNA: TGTGCCAGCACCCAACGGAGGGTGCAAGAGACCCAGTACTTC; V gene: TRBV5-5; D gene: -; J gene: TRBJ2-5; clone size: -
CDR3 protein: CASSPGGGLLAKNIQYF; CDR3 DNA: TGTGCCAGCAGCCCCGGCGGGGGGTTACTAGCCAAAAACATTCAGTACTTC; V gene: TRBV9; D gene: TRBD2; J gene: TRBJ2-4; clone size: -
CDR3 protein: CASSRLTGGGMNTEAFF; CDR3 DNA: TGTGCCAGCAGCCGCCTGACAGGGGGGGGGATGAACACTGAAGCTTTCTTT; V gene: TRBV27; D gene: TRBD1; J gene: TRBJ1-1; clone size: -
CDR3 protein: CASSATKGALDNQPQHF; CDR3 DNA: TGTGCCAGCAGTGCGACCAAGGGGGCCCTTGACAATCAGCCCCAGCATTTT; V gene: TRBV6-1; D gene: TRBD1; J gene: TRBJ1-5; clone size: -
CDR3 protein: CASSSRTSGGDNEQFF; CDR3 DNA: TGTGCCAGTAGCTCTCGGACTAGCGGGGGGGACAATGAGCAGTTCTTC; V gene: TRBV19; D gene: TRBD2; J gene: TRBJ2-1; clone size: -
CDR3 protein: CASSEGQGPRRAFF; CDR3 DNA: TGCGCCAGCAGTGAGGGACAGGGGCCCCGGCGAGCTTTCTTT; V gene: TRBV10-1; D gene: TRBD1; J gene: TRBJ1-1; clone size: -
CDR3 protein: CASSPSQGAGDEKLFF; CDR3 DNA: TGTGCCAGCTCACCATCACAGGGGGCAGGAGATGAAAAACTGTTTTTT; V gene: TRBV18; D gene: TRBD1; J gene: TRBJ1-4; clone size: -
CDR3 protein: CASSHSIRHSNTDTQYF; CDR3 DNA: TGTGCCAGCAGCCACTCCATTAGGCACAGCAACACAGATACGCAGTATTTT; V gene: TRBV3-1/TRBV3-2; D gene: -; J gene: TRBJ2-3; clone size: -
CDR3 protein: CASSGIGQGPGNQPQHF; CDR3 DNA: TGTGCCAGTAGTGGGATCGGACAGGGGCCGGGCAATCAGCCCCAGCATTTT; V gene: TRBV19; D gene: TRBD1; J gene: TRBJ1-5; clone size: -
CDR3 protein: CSASRDPNTEAFF; CDR3 DNA: TGCAGTGCTAGTAGGGACCCGAACACTGAAGCTTTCTTT; V gene: TRBV20-1; D gene: -; J gene: TRBJ1-1; clone size: once
CDR3 protein: CASVDRAGEAFF; CDR3 DNA: TGTGCCAGCGTCGACAGGGCAGGTGAAGCTTTCTTT; V gene: TRBV28; D gene: TRBD1; J gene: TRBJ1-1; clone size: -
CDR3 protein: CASSPRSNYGYTF; CDR3 DNA: TGTGCCAGCAGTCCCCGATCTAACTATGGCTACACCTTC; V gene: TRBV11-2; D gene: -; J gene: TRBJ1-2; clone size: -
CDR3 protein: CASSSEPGQGFDTQYF; CDR3 DNA: TGTGCCAGCAGCTCAGAACCGGGACAGGGGTTTGATACGCAGTATTTT; V gene: TRBV5-6; D gene: TRBD1; J gene: TRBJ2-3; clone size: -
CDR3 protein: CATSDGTGKTREAFF; CDR3 DNA: TGTGCCACCAGTGATGGGACAGGGAAAACGCGTGAAGCTTTCTTT; V gene: TRBV24-1; D gene: TRBD1; J gene: TRBJ1-1; clone size: -
CDR3 protein: CASSRISTNSPLHF; CDR3 DNA: TGTGCCAGCAGCCGGATATCGACTAATTCACCCCTCCACTTT; V gene: TRBV5-5; D gene: -; J gene: TRBJ1-6; clone size: -
CDR3 protein: CASSFRGSDTQYF; CDR3 DNA: TGTGCCAGCAGTTTCAGGGGATCAGATACGCAGTATTTT; V gene: TRBV27; D gene: -; J gene: TRBJ2-3; clone size: -
CDR3 protein: CASSSSGGPGTEAFF; CDR3 DNA: TGTGCCAGCAGCTCCTCGGGGGGTCCTGGCACTGAAGCTTTCTTT; V gene: TRBV11-2; D gene: -; J gene: TRBJ1-1; clone size: -
CDR3 protein: CASSFLRGTGELFF; CDR3 DNA: TGTGCCAGCAGCTTCTTGAGGGGCACCGGGGAGCTGTTTTTT; V gene: TRBV7-2; D gene: -; J gene: TRBJ2-2; clone size: -
CDR3 protein: CASAGGSVFTEAFF; CDR3 DNA: TGTGCCAGTGCCGGGGGGTCGGTGTTCACTGAAGCTTTCTTT; V gene: TRBV5-6; D gene: -; J gene: TRBJ1-1; clone size: once
CDR3 protein: CASSLEPSLEDTQYF; CDR3 DNA: TGCGCCAGCAGCTTGGAACCCTCATTGGAGGATACGCAGTATTTT; V gene: TRBV5-1; D gene: -; J gene: TRBJ2-3; clone size: medium-sized
CDR3 protein: CASSRGQNQETQYF; CDR3 DNA: TGTGCCAGCAGCCGTGGACAGAACCAAGAGACCCAGTACTTC; V gene: TRBV7-9; D gene: -; J gene: TRBJ2-5; clone size: medium-sized
CDR3 protein: CASSSRQQNQPQHF; CDR3 DNA: TGTGCCAGCAGCTCACGACAGCAGAATCAGCCCCAGCATTTT; V gene: TRBV7-2; D gene: -; J gene: TRBJ1-5; clone size: -
CDR3 protein: CASSSRTGHSNQPQHF; CDR3 DNA: TGTGCCAGCAGTTCCAGGACAGGCCATAGCAATCAGCCCCAGCATTTT; V gene: TRBV27; D gene: TRBD1; J gene: TRBJ1-5; clone size: once
CDR3 protein: CASSSRGSYNEQFF; CDR3 DNA: TGTGCCAGCAGCTCCCGGGGCTCCTACAATGAGCAGTTCTTC; V gene: TRBV11-3; D gene: -; J gene: TRBJ2-1; clone size: -
CDR3 protein: CASSRGYEQYF; CDR3 DNA: TGTGCCAGCAGCCGAGGCTACGAGCAGTACTTC; V gene: TRBV7-8; D gene: -; J gene: TRBJ2-7; clone size: -
CDR3 protein: CASSKAGAETQYF; CDR3 DNA: TGCGCCAGCAGCAAAGCGGGAGCGGAGACCCAGTACTTC; V gene: TRBV10-2; D gene: TRBD2; J gene: TRBJ2-5; clone size: -
CDR3 protein: CASSLAGKGYEQYF; CDR3 DNA: TGCGCCAGCAGCCTAGCGGGGAAGGGATACGAGCAGTACTTC; V gene: TRBV5-1; D gene: TRBD2; J gene: TRBJ2-7; clone size: -
CDR3 protein: CASTGGGTANEQFF; CDR3 DNA: TGTGCCAGCACCGGTGGCGGGACCGCCAATGAGCAGTTCTTC; V gene: TRBV27; D gene: -; J gene: TRBJ2-1; clone size: once
CDR3 protein: CAISESRDLGEKLFF; CDR3 DNA: TGTGCCATCAGTGAGTCCCGGGACTTGGGGGAAAAACTGTTTTTT; V gene: TRBV10-3; D gene: -; J gene: TRBJ1-4; clone size: large
CDR3 protein: CASSPAGSYNEQFF; CDR3 DNA: TGTGCCAGTAGTCCCGCGGGGTCCTACAATGAGCAGTTCTTC; V gene: TRBV19; D gene: -; J gene: TRBJ2-1; clone size: -
CDR3 protein: CASLGTTPYEQYF; CDR3 DNA: TGTGCCAGCTTAGGGACAACCCCGTACGAGCAGTACTTC; V gene: TRBV6-5; D gene: -; J gene: TRBJ2-7; clone size: -
CDR3 protein: CASSLSWGGLYNEQFF; CDR3 DNA: TGTGCCAGCAGTTTATCGTGGGGGGGCCTCTACAATGAGCAGTTCTTC; V gene: TRBV27; D gene: -; J gene: TRBJ2-1; clone size: -
CDR3 protein: CATSDSGPVGNQPQHF; CDR3 DNA: TGTGCCACCAGTGATTCCGGCCCCGTAGGCAATCAGCCCCAGCATTTT; V gene: TRBV24-1; D gene: -; J gene: TRBJ1-5; clone size: few
CDR3 protein: CASSLRENSGELFF; CDR3 DNA: TGTGCCAGCAGCCTCCGTGAAAATTCAGGGGAGCTGTTTTTT; V gene: TRBV2; D gene: -; J gene: TRBJ2-2; clone size: -
CDR3 protein: CASGLGQGNYGYTF; CDR3 DNA: TGTGCCAGCGGCCTGGGACAGGGCAACTATGGCTACACCTTC; V gene: TRBV27; D gene: TRBD1; J gene: TRBJ1-2; clone size: -